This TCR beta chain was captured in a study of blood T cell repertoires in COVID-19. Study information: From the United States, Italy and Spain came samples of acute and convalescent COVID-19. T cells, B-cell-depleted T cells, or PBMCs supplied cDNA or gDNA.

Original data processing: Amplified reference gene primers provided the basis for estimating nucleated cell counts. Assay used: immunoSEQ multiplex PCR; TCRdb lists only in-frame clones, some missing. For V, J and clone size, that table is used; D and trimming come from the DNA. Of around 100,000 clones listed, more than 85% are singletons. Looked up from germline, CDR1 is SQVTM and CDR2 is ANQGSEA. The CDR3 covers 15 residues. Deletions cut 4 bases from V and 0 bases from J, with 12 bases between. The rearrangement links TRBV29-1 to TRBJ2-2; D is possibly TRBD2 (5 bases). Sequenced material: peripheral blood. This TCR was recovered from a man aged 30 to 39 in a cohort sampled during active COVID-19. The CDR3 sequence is CSVGLTGSNTGELFF. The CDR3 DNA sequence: TGCAGCGTTGGGTTAACGGGGTCGAACACCGGGGAGCTGTTTTTT.